A single sample gave rise to the 5 T cell receptor delta chains below, sequenced in a study of gamma-delta chains in newborns, infants, children. TCRdb re-processed the reads via CATT. The table has 3,900 or so delta-chain clones, roughly 35% seen once. Sequencing was done on a sample of blood. The receptors originated from a child who received the measles vaccine.

This clone is labeled as medium-sized. The V gene is TRDV1, the J gene TRDJ1; D is ambiguous. This CDR3 is 9 amino acids long. The ends were cut back, 10 bases at V and 1 base at J, with 1 base in the middle. Germline CDR1 and CDR2: TSWWSYY and QGS. CDR3 loop: CAPTDKLIF. The CDR3 DNA is TGTGCTCCCACCGATAAACTCATCTTT.

Note on this clone: One end of the junction is discordant with germline, which a read error may explain. This chain uses TRDV1 with TRDJ1; TRDD3 aligns across 7 bases. The V gene's germline CDR1 is TSWWSYY and CDR2 QGS. This CDR3 spans 23 amino acids. This CDR3 reads CALGEWIGFFRLRGVGEADKPIF. DNA of the CDR3: TGTGCTCTTGGGGAATGGATAGGGTTTTTTAGGCTTCGGGGAGTGGGGGAGGCCGATAAACCCATCTTT.

J is TRDJ1 and V is TRDV1; possible D gene TRDD3, 5 bases. The CDR3 is made up of 16 amino acids. Deletions cut 4 bases from V and 7 bases from J, with 22 bases between. The germline V gene has CDR1 TSWWSYY and CDR2 QGS. The CDR3 loop is CALGVRSQYWPFKLIF. The DNA for the CDR3 is TGTGCTCTTGGGGTTCGGAGTCAGTACTGGCCCTTTAAACTCATCTTT.

This chain uses TRDV2 with TRDJ1; 8 nucleotides line up with TRDD3. Germline V gene data show CDR1 as GEAIGNYY and CDR2 as EKD. The CDR3 spans 13 residues. With 3 bases clipped from V and 12 bases from J, the junction kept 11 bases outside the gene matches. Here the CDR3 reads CACDALGDERVIF. In DNA form, the CDR3 reads TGTGCCTGTGACGCATTGGGGGATGAAAGGGTCATCTTT.

This clone was recorded a few times. In nucleotides, the CDR3 is TGTGCTCTTGGGGAACCAAAACCGCTTGGGGGATACGGCTACACCGATAAACTCATCTTT. This translates into CALGEPKPLGGYGYTDKLIF. V is TRDV1 and J is TRDJ1, with 11 bases matching TRDD3. This CDR3 is built from 20 residues. V gave up 1 base and J gave up 0 bases; unmatched junction bases: 13. Germline V gives CDR1 TSWWSYY, CDR2 QGS.